Presented here are 20 T cell receptor beta chains from one specimen sequenced in a study of blood T cells in healthy people across ages. Through a sample-barcoded 5' primer and a J-beta primer mix, a second PCR was run for about 6 to 12 cycles. One entry per CDR3 protein results from TCRdb running MiXCR on the 5' RACE reads. The profile covers roughly 1,500,000 distinct CDR3 sequences, with 30% to 35% appearing a single time and 11% taken by the ten largest. What was sequenced was blood. Receptors were obtained from a young woman in good health.

This clonotype came up a few times. The chain uses TRBV10-3 and TRBJ2-1; TRBD2 agrees at 8 bases. Losses at the gene ends were 11 bases for V and 6 bases for J; bases not matched to a gene: 3. Germline V gene sequence: CDR1 ENHRY, CDR2 SYGVKD. The CDR3 is 11 amino acids. The CDR3 sequence is CAHGRGNEQFF. The CDR3 DNA reads TGTGCCCACGGGAGGGGCAATGAGCAGTTCTTC.

This clonotype appeared a few times. The chain has TRBV20-1 and TRBJ2-7; D ambiguous. V was pared by 3 bases and J by 2 bases, with 14 bases between. The CDR3 is 14 residues long. Germline CDR1 DFQATT, CDR2 SNEGSKA (reference sequence). The CDR3 sequence is CSARKSGGAYEQYF. In DNA, the CDR3 is TGCAGTGCTAGGAAATCGGGCGGAGCCTACGAGCAGTACTTC.

The table lists this clonotype with a few counts. The chain joins TRBV20-1 to TRBJ2-3, with 8 bases fitting TRBD1. Trimming removed 6 bases from V and 5 bases from J; junction bases left unmatched: 10. Germline V lookup: CDR1 DFQATT, CDR2 SNEGSKA (reference sequence). The CDR3 spans 14 residues. The CDR3 DNA sequence: TGCAGTGCAGCACCGGGACAGGCAGGAGATACGCAGTATTTT. Protein: CSAAPGQAGDTQYF.

The chain uses TRBV20-1 and TRBJ1-1, with a possible D match to TRBD1 (5 bases). Trimming cost V 0 bases and J 5 bases, with 22 bases left between them. The CDR3 length is 17 residues. Germline CDR1 and CDR2: DFQATT and SNEGSKA (reference sequence). DNA of the CDR3: TGCAGTGCTAGAGACAGGAAAGGGAGGGACCTGGGTACTGAAGCTTTCTTT. As protein: CSARDRKGRDLGTEAFF.

This clonotype has more than one count but fewer than ten. This chain uses TRBV3-1 with TRBJ1-2; 7 positions match TRBD1. Germline assignment: CDR1 LGHDT and CDR2 YNNKEL (reference sequence). The V gene end was trimmed by 6 bases and the J gene end by 5 bases; junction bases not matched to a gene: 12. This CDR3 has 15 amino acids. DNA for the CDR3: TGTGCCAGCAGTTCCCGTATAGGGGGCTTTTATGGCTACACCTTC. This gives the protein CASSSRIGGFYGYTF.

This clonotype came up many times. The J gene is TRBJ1-2, the V gene TRBV7-9, with D maybe TRBD1 (5 bases). Germline-derived CDR1 and CDR2 are SEHNR and FQNEAQ (reference sequence). The CDR3 runs 14 residues. V was clipped by 6 bases and J by 4 bases, with 15 bases between them. This CDR3 reads CASSGTAAGYGYTF. CDR3 in DNA: TGTGCCAGCAGTGGGACGGCGGCGGGCTATGGCTACACCTTC.

Comments on this clonotype: A clone one base away is much larger, so this may be a read error. The genes are TRBV20-1 and TRBJ2-1; D not certain. Germline V lookup: CDR1 DFQATT, CDR2 SNEGSKA (reference sequence). The CDR3 sequence is 12 residues long. Trimming removed 5 bases at V and 5 bases at J, with 10 bases between. The CDR3 protein is CSADMGNNEQFF. In DNA, the CDR3 is TGCAGTGCTGATATGGGCAACAATGAGCAGTTCTTC.

This clonotype has a handful of counts. J is TRBJ2-1 and V is TRBV10-3; perhaps TRBD2 as D (5 bases). V lost 0 bases and J lost 14, with 14 bases in between. Germline lookup yields CDR1 ENHRY and CDR2 SYGVKD. The CDR3 is 13 residues long. In DNA form, the CDR3 reads TGTGCCATCAGTGAGTCGGACGGAGGAAGGGAGTTCTTC. This gives the protein CAISESDGGREFF.

This clonotype was detected only a few times. The chain employs TRBV5-5 and TRBJ1-2; 9 nucleotides agree with TRBD1. The CDR3 is 15 amino acids. Germline V gives CDR1 SGHKS, CDR2 YYEKEE (reference sequence). V lost 0 bases and J lost 8; bases outside the gene matches: 8. The CDR3 DNA follows: TGTGCCAGCAGCTTGGATGGGGGACAGGGTAAAGGCTACACCTTC. Amino acid sequence: CASSLDGGQGKGYTF. The full variable domain, in which reference TRBV5-5 and TRBJ1-2 provide the parts outside the CDR3, is DAGVTQSPTHLIKTRGQQVTLRCSPISGHKSVSWYQQVLGQGPQFIFQYYEKEERGRGNFPDRFSARQFPNYSSELNVNALLLGDSALYLCASSLDGGQGKGYTFGSGTRLTVV.

This chain uses TRBV2 with TRBJ2-4, with 10 bases aligning to TRBD1. The DNA end favors TRBJ2-7, so the J call may be wrong. The CDR3 sequence is 15 residues long. CDR1 and CDR2 from the germline V gene are SNHLY and FYNNEI. The DNA for the CDR3 is TGTGCCAGCAGTAGCCTGGGACAGGGGTCGGACGAGCAGTACTTC. It encodes CASSSLGQGSDEQYF.

As to this clonotype: Sequence at one end of the junction differs from germline and may be a read error. The V and J genes are TRBV28 and TRBJ2-5; 11 nucleotides line up with TRBD2. The CDR3 contains 16 residues. CDR1 is MDHEN and CDR2 is SYDVKM in the germline V gene. CDR3 DNA sequence: TGTACCAGCAATCTCGGACTTAGCGGGAGGGTTGGTGAGCAGTACTTC. It translates to CTSNLGLSGRVGEQYF.

The CDR3 coding sequence is TGTGCCAGCAGCCCTAGGACGGGCCAAGGGATACACAATGAGCAGTTCTTC. Translating gives CASSPRTGQGIHNEQFF. This chain links TRBV7-3 with TRBJ2-1; D is unclear. The ends were cut back, 5 bases at V and 5 bases at J, with 22 bases in the middle. Germline V gene sequence: CDR1 SGHTA, CDR2 FQGTGA. The CDR3 contains 17 residues.

This rearrangement joins TRBV27 to TRBJ2-5; D ambiguous. The last part of the DNA fits TRBJ2-7 better; the J call may be wrong. This CDR3 is 13 amino acids long. CDR1 and CDR2 from the germline V gene are MNHEY and SMNVEV (reference sequence). The CDR3 region is CASSYGLRNEQYF. As DNA, the CDR3 is TGTGCCAGCAGTTACGGCCTTAGGAACGAGCAGTACTTC.

CDR3: CASSSSGSRVFYEQYF. The DNA for the CDR3 is TGTGCCAGCAGCTCCTCGGGGAGCAGGGTTTTTTACGAGCAGTACTTC. The gene calls are TRBV7-8 and TRBJ2-5, with D perhaps TRBD1 or TRBD2 (5 bases each). Judging by the DNA end, TRBJ2-7 fits better; the J call may be wrong. The CDR3 extends over 16 amino acids. Germline CDR1 is SGHVS and CDR2 is FQNEAQ.

This sequence joins TRBV25-1 and TRBJ1-2; weak D call: TRBD1 (5 bases). V was shortened by 6 bases and J by 10 bases, with 18 bases between the two germline ends. This CDR3 contains 13 residues. From germline, CDR1 is MGHDK and CDR2 SYGVNS. The CDR3 is CASSSASRDDYTF. In DNA, the CDR3 is TGTGCCAGCAGCAGTGCATCCCGGGACGACTACACCTTC.

This clonotype showed up many times. Germline and junction disagree at one end, which may indicate a read error. Here the CDR3 DNA reads TGTGCCAGCAGTTTAGTGGCGGGGGGGCCAGGTGAGCAGTTCTTC. Translated: CASSLVAGGPGEQFF. The V and J genes are TRBV5-1 and TRBJ2-1, with 9 bases identical to TRBD2. The length of the CDR3 is 15 residues. The germline gives CDR1 SGHRS, CDR2 YFSETQ.

This clonotype showed up just a few times. The chain joins TRBV29-1 to TRBJ1-2, with D possibly being TRBD1 (5 bases). Trimming left V 4 bases short and J 3 bases short, with 9 bases between. The CDR3 has 12 residues. Germline V gene sequence: CDR1 SQVTM, CDR2 ANQGSEA. The CDR3 protein is CSVVDSYYGYTF. CDR3 in DNA: TGCAGCGTTGTTGACAGCTACTATGGCTACACCTTC.

The J gene is TRBJ2-1, the V gene TRBV5-5; 11 bases map to TRBD2. Germline V lookup: CDR1 SGHKS, CDR2 YYEKEE (reference sequence). The J segment lost 6 bases and the V segment lost 0 bases, leaving 11 bases of the junction unmatched. This CDR3 has 18 amino acids. This chain's CDR3 is CASSLEGALAGETNEQFF. The DNA for the CDR3 is TGTGCCAGCAGCTTGGAGGGGGCACTAGCGGGAGAAACCAATGAGCAGTTCTTC.

This clonotype was seen only a few times. The CDR3 sequence is CASSDLGQGNRQYF. The CDR3 nucleotides are TGTGCCAGCAGCGACCTTGGACAAGGTAATCGGCAGTACTTC. The rearrangement uses TRBV5-6 and TRBJ2-7; tentative D call: TRBD1 (5 bases). Deletions cut 4 bases from V and 9 bases from J, with 20 bases between. The CDR3 sequence is 14 residues long. The germline gives CDR1 SGHDT, CDR2 YYEEEE.

In this sample, this clonotype turned up a few times. This rearrangement joins TRBV29-1 to TRBJ2-3; a possible D gene is TRBD2 (5 bases). V lost 7 bases and J lost 0, with 8 bases in between. This CDR3 is built from 12 residues. The V gene's germline CDR1 is SQVTM and CDR2 ANQGSEA. The CDR3 DNA is TGCAGCGGACTATCGAGCACAGATACGCAGTATTTT. Translating it yields CSGLSSTDTQYF.